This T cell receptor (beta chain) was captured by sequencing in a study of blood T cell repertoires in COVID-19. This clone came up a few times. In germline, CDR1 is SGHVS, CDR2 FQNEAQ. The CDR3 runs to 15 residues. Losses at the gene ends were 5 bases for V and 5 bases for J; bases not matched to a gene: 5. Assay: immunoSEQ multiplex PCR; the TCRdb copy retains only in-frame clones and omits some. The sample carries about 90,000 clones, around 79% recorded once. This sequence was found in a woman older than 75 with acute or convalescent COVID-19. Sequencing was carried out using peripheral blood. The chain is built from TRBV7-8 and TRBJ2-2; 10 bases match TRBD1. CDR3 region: CASSTPGQGTGELFF. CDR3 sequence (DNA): TGTGCCAGCAGCACACCGGGACAGGGGACCGGGGAGCTGTTTTTT.